The 27 T cell receptor beta chains below come from one sample, sequenced in a study of T cells after yellow fever vaccination. TCRdb independently ran MiXCR on the 5' RACE reads; one entry per CDR3 protein. The table lists some 260,000 distinct CDR3 sequences, roughly 5% of them singletons. Sequences were derived from CD4+ T cells sorted from PBMCs, sampled on the day of the yellow fever booster vaccination. The receptor source for this set is a man aged 18 to 30 who received the YFV17D yellow fever vaccine.

The chain joins TRBV5-6 to TRBJ1-3; 7 bases map to TRBD1. V dropped 4 bases and J dropped 3; count of bases not matched to a gene: 7. Per germline, CDR1 SGHDT and CDR2 YYEEEE. This CDR3 is built from 15 residues. This CDR3 is CASSPTGFDGNTIYF. CDR3 nucleotides: TGTGCCAGCAGCCCGACAGGGTTTGATGGAAACACCATATATTTT.

There are many counts of this clonotype. The genes are TRBV28 and TRBJ2-7; 10 nucleotides agree with TRBD2. Trimming at V came to 4 bases and at J to 4 bases, leaving 7 bases not matched to a gene. The CDR3 sequence is 15 residues long. The V gene's germline CDR1 is MDHEN and CDR2 SYDVKM. The chain's CDR3 is CASSYIAGGLYEQYV. The CDR3 region has the DNA TGTGCCAGCAGTTATATAGCGGGGGGACTGTACGAGCAGTACGTC.

The gene calls are TRBV20-1 and TRBJ1-2; unclear D gene. The germline V and J ends were trimmed by 3 bases and 3 bases, with 2 bases remaining between them. Germline values: CDR1 DFQATT, CDR2 SNEGSKA (reference sequence). CDR3 length: 10 residues. CDR3 region: CSASYYGYTF. For the CDR3, the DNA is TGCAGTGCTAGCTACTATGGCTACACCTTC.

As regards this clonotype: A much more abundant neighbour one base away suggests this may be a read error. This sequence joins TRBV7-2 and TRBJ2-2, with a possible D match to TRBD2 (7 bases). Germline V lookup: CDR1 SGHTA, CDR2 FQGNSA. V was pared by 3 bases and J by 7 bases, with 18 bases between. The CDR3 has 16 amino acids. CDR3 sequence reads: CASSLLGGLDSGELFF. DNA of the CDR3: TGTGCCAGCAGCTTGCTGGGGGGGTTGGACAGCGGGGAGCTGTTTTTT.

J is TRBJ1-5 and V is TRBV20-1, with a possible D match to TRBD1 (5 bases). Germline loops: CDR1 DFQATT, CDR2 SNEGSKA (reference sequence). The ends were cut back, 3 bases at V and 0 bases at J, with 9 bases in the middle. The CDR3 has 14 amino acids. CDR3 nucleotides: TGCAGTGCTAGGGGGGGAAATAGCAATCAGCCCCAGCATTTT. Translating it yields CSARGGNSNQPQHF.

This chain uses TRBV20-1 with TRBJ1-3; D may be TRBD1 (5 bases). Trimming shortened V by 4 bases and J by 0 bases, and 10 bases separated the two germline ends. Germline CDR1 DFQATT, CDR2 SNEGSKA (reference sequence). The CDR3 loop spans 14 amino acids. CDR3 sequence reads: CSAKTGHSGNTIYF. CDR3 DNA sequence: TGCAGTGCTAAAACGGGGCACTCTGGAAACACCATATATTTT.

This clonotype was seen at least ten times. The J gene is TRBJ2-5, the V gene TRBV7-2, with 7 bases identical to TRBD1. In germline, CDR1 is SGHTA, CDR2 FQGNSA. V lost 3 bases and J lost 1; bases outside the gene matches: 5. This CDR3 spans 15 amino acids. CDR3: CASSFPTGRQETQYF. The CDR3 DNA is TGTGCCAGCAGCTTCCCGACAGGGCGCCAAGAGACCCAGTACTTC.

At least ten counts were recorded for this clonotype. The chain recombines TRBV28 with TRBJ1-5; D gene ambiguous. Deletions cut 6 bases from V and 0 bases from J, with 6 bases between. Germline assignment: CDR1 MDHEN and CDR2 SYDVKM. There are 13 residues in the CDR3. CDR3 sequence reads: CASRIYSNQPQHF. Here the CDR3 DNA reads TGTGCCAGCAGGATTTATAGCAATCAGCCCCAGCATTTT.

The chain carries TRBV3-1 and TRBJ1-1; D gene ambiguous. The CDR3 totals 14 residues. The germline V gene encodes CDR1 LGHDT and CDR2 YNNKEL (reference sequence). V was cut by 1 base and J by 4 bases, with 10 bases left in between. The chain's CDR3 is CASSQAPQATEAFF. The CDR3 coding sequence is TGTGCCAGCAGCCAAGCTCCCCAGGCCACTGAAGCTTTCTTT.

J is TRBJ2-3 and V is TRBV7-2; 7 nucleotides agree with TRBD2. From germline, CDR1 is SGHTA and CDR2 FQGNSA. The CDR3 has 14 amino acids. Germline trimming cut 5 bases from V and 1 base from J; bases unmatched to any gene: 3. Here the CDR3 DNA reads TGTGCCAGCAGCCCTAGCGGTCGCACAGATACGCAGTATTTT. The encoded protein is CASSPSGRTDTQYF.

This clonotype has at least ten counts. V and J are TRBV5-4 and TRBJ2-2; D call uncertain. The CDR3 runs 15 residues. Trimming took off 3 bases at V and 7 bases at J, with 16 bases between the two ends. The germline CDR1 and CDR2 sequences are SGHNT and YYREEE (reference sequence). The chain's CDR3 is CASSSRVGSGGELFF. The CDR3 DNA follows: TGTGCCAGCAGCTCCCGCGTTGGGTCGGGCGGGGAGCTGTTTTTT.

There are a few counts of this clonotype. The V and J genes are TRBV5-1 and TRBJ2-3; D might be TRBD2 (7 bases). CDR1 is SGHRS and CDR2 is YFSETQ in the germline V gene. The CDR3 has 15 residues. Trimming left V 4 bases short and J 4 bases short, with 16 bases between. The CDR3 DNA is TGCGCCAGCAGCCTGTGGGTGGGGGGGCCAGATACGCAGTATTTT. Translation gives CASSLWVGGPDTQYF.

This clonotype was picked up a small number of times. V gene TRBV7-9 combines with J gene TRBJ1-2, with D possibly matching TRBD1 (6 bases). Trimming pared 5 bases from V and 1 base from J, leaving 23 bases between. This CDR3 spans 18 amino acids. Germline V gene sequence: CDR1 SEHNR, CDR2 FQNEAQ (reference sequence). The CDR3 DNA follows: TGTGCCAGCAGCCATCCGCCGGGGGGCCGCGAACTTAACTATGGCTACACCTTC. Its translation: CASSHPPGGRELNYGYTF.

This chain uses TRBV6-5 with TRBJ2-5, with 7 bases lining up with TRBD2. Germline CDR1 and CDR2: MNHEY and SVGAGI. The CDR3 spans 15 residues. Losses at the gene ends were 3 bases for V and 2 bases for J; bases not matched to a gene: 6. The CDR3: CASSYVSAGQETQYF. CDR3 nucleotide sequence: TGTGCCAGCAGTTATGTGTCAGCGGGGCAAGAGACCCAGTACTTC.

The chain employs TRBV7-2 and TRBJ1-5, with D hard to call. Germline V lookup: CDR1 SGHTA, CDR2 FQGNSA. The V end was cut by 4 bases, the J end by 5 bases, with 12 bases between. The CDR3 sequence is 14 residues long. The DNA of the CDR3 is TGTGCCAGCAGCTGGGCCGGGGTCTATCAGCCCCAGCATTTT. It specifies CASSWAGVYQPQHF.

This clonotype occurred many times. This sequence joins TRBV20-1 and TRBJ2-2; perhaps D is TRBD1 or TRBD2 (5 bases each). This CDR3 has 16 residues. V lost 0 bases to trimming and J lost 7 bases, with 18 bases between them. CDR1 and CDR2 from the germline V gene are DFQATT and SNEGSKA (reference sequence). In DNA, the CDR3 is TGCAGTGCTAGAGATCGAGGCCCGGGGCCCAGCGGGGAGCTGTTTTTT. Amino acid sequence: CSARDRGPGPSGELFF.

This chain connects TRBV9 to TRBJ1-6; 7 nucleotides line up with TRBD1. Germline CDR1 reads SGDLS; CDR2 reads YYNGEE. The CDR3 totals 12 residues. V dropped 4 bases and J dropped 10; count of bases not matched to a gene: 2. The CDR3: CASSRGQSPLHF. CDR3 sequence (DNA): TGTGCCAGCAGCAGGGGGCAATCACCCCTCCACTTT.

A few counts support this clonotype. The chain links TRBV29-1 to TRBJ1-4; the match to TRBD1 covers 7 bases. The CDR3 spans 13 residues. V lost 6 bases to trimming and J lost 5 bases; unmatched junction nucleotides: 6. The germline CDR1 and CDR2 sequences are SQVTM and ANQGSEA. This CDR3 is CSVPGTVNEKLFF. In DNA form, the CDR3 reads TGCAGCGTACCCGGGACAGTAAATGAAAAACTGTTTTTT.

This chain connects TRBV10-3 to TRBJ2-3; 8 bases fit TRBD1. The CDR3 is 17 residues long. Germline trimming cut 0 bases from V and 6 bases from J; bases unmatched to any gene: 11. The germline V gene encodes CDR1 ENHRY and CDR2 SYGVKD. The CDR3 region has the DNA TGTGCCATCAGTGAGTCGACAGGGACAGGACGAAGGGATACGCAGTATTTT. It codes for CAISESTGTGRRDTQYF.

The chain has TRBV11-3 and TRBJ2-5; TRBD1 agrees at 8 bases. J lost 7 bases, V lost 5 bases, and 12 bases had no gene match. The CDR3 runs to 15 residues. Germline V CDR1 and CDR2: SGHNT, YENEEA. The CDR3 DNA follows: TGTGCCAGCAGCAGAAGTGGACAGGGTGGTGGGACCCAGTACTTC. Translating it yields CASSRSGQGGGTQYF.

This clonotype appeared a few times. The chain uses TRBV12-3 or TRBV12-4 and TRBJ1-2, with TRBD1 as a possible D gene (6 bases). There are 12 residues in the CDR3. V lost 6 bases and J 5 bases, leaving 10 bases between the germline ends. The CDR3 sequence is CASSDTGYGYTF. For the CDR3, the DNA is TGTGCCAGCAGCGACACAGGGTATGGCTACACCTTC.

There are a few counts of this clonotype. V is TRBV5-1 and J is TRBJ1-2; 8 nucleotides line up with TRBD1. The CDR3 extends over 15 amino acids. From germline, CDR1 is SGHRS and CDR2 YFSETQ. V lost 0 bases and J lost 3; bases outside the gene matches: 4. CDR3 loop: CASSLEGQGDYGYTF. For the CDR3, the DNA is TGCGCCAGCAGCTTGGAAGGACAGGGAGACTATGGCTACACCTTC. Combining the CDR3 with reference TRBV5-1 and TRBJ1-2 gives the whole variable domain KAGVTQTPRYLIKTRGQQVTLSCSPISGHRSVSWYQQTPGQGLQFLFEYFSETQRNKGNFPGRFSGRQFSNSRSEMNVSTLELGDSALYLCASSLEGQGDYGYTFGSGTRLTVV.

The genes are TRBV12-3 or TRBV12-4 and TRBJ2-3, with D perhaps TRBD1 (6 bases). V gave up 5 bases and J gave up 0 bases, with 15 bases separating them. The CDR3 totals 16 residues. The CDR3 is CASSRYRVPSTDTQYF. The DNA of the CDR3 is TGTGCCAGCAGTCGATACAGGGTCCCTAGCACAGATACGCAGTATTTT.

The chain couples TRBV18 to TRBJ1-1; D uncertain. This CDR3 comprises 14 residues. V was cut by 4 bases and J by 3 bases, with 12 bases left in between. The germline V gene has CDR1 KGHSH and CDR2 LQKENI. The CDR3 coding sequence is TGTGCCAGCTCACGCGGGCGGCTGGACACTGAAGCTTTCTTT. Protein: CASSRGRLDTEAFF.

The rearrangement links TRBV2 to TRBJ2-7; D gene uncertain. CDR3 size: 15 residues. V lost 0 bases and J 4 bases, leaving 13 bases between the germline ends. Germline V gene data show CDR1 as SNHLY and CDR2 as FYNNEI. The CDR3 region is CASSEAQGPLYEQYV. The CDR3 DNA sequence: TGTGCCAGCAGTGAAGCTCAAGGACCATTATACGAGCAGTACGTC.

At least ten counts were recorded for this clonotype. The J gene is TRBJ2-1, the V gene TRBV28, with 9 bases aligning to TRBD1. The CDR3 length is 16 residues. Losses at the gene ends were 2 bases for V and 4 bases for J; bases not matched to a gene: 6. Germline V lookup: CDR1 MDHEN, CDR2 SYDVKM. This CDR3 reads CASSLATGGRYNEQFF. In DNA form, the CDR3 reads TGTGCCAGCAGTTTAGCGACAGGGGGGCGATACAATGAGCAGTTCTTC.

This rearrangement joins TRBV6-5 to TRBJ2-5, with D maybe TRBD2 (8 bases). CDR3 length equals 14 residues. Germline V gene data show CDR1 as MNHEY and CDR2 as SVGAGI. V gave up 6 bases and J gave up 9 bases, with 20 bases separating them. CDR3 nucleotides: TGTGCCAGCAGCCAGGGACAGCTCGGGGGGGCCCAGTACTTC. The encoded protein is CASSQGQLGGAQYF.